This T cell receptor beta chain was obtained from a study of blood T cell repertoires in COVID-19. Those enrolled, adults aged roughly 18 to 89 years, came from roughly 23 US areas. Assay: immunoSEQ multiplex PCR; the TCRdb copy retains only in-frame clones and omits some. The profile shows about 190,000 clones, approximately 84% of them singletons. From germline, CDR1 is SGHVS and CDR2 FNYEAQ. V was clipped by 1 base and J by 5 bases; unmatched bases: 6. The CDR3 spans 16 residues. This clone came up a few times. V gene TRBV7-6 combines with J gene TRBJ2-3, with 10 bases identical to TRBD2. This TCR was sampled from a woman aged 30 to 39 who had recovered from COVID-19. Sequencing used PBMCs or T cells enriched from blood (not recorded which). The chain's CDR3 is CASSLGSGGARDTQYF. In DNA, the CDR3 is TGTGCCAGCAGCTTAGGAAGCGGGGGGGCCAGAGATACGCAGTATTTT.